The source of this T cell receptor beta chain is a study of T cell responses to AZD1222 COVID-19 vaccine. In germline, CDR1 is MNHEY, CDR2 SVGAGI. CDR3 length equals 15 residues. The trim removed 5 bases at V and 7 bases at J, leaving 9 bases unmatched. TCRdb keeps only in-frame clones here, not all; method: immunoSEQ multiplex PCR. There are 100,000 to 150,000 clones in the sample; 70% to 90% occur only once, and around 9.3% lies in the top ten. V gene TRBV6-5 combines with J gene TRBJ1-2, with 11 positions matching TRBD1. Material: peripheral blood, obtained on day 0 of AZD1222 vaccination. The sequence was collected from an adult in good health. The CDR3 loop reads CASSPFGTGGTGYTF. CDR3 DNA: TGTGCCAGCAGTCCATTCGGGACAGGGGGAACTGGCTACACCTTC.